Sequencing of this T cell receptor beta chain was carried out in a study of neurological immune-mediated disorders (dated by TCRdb to between 2019 and 2020). Describing the broader study: Peripheral blood TCR-beta repertoires from HTLV-I-associated myelopathy (HAM/TSP) patients, multiple sclerosis patients and healthy controls were compared by UMI-based sequencing. Alongside PBMC samples, the set of about 100 TCR-beta libraries contained longitudinal samples, technical triplicates, and paired CD4+ and CD8+ T-cell subsets that had been sorted. The cohort included approximately 68 subjects: some 14 with HAM/TSP, some 35 with multiple sclerosis, and roughly 20 healthy controls.

Blood bank volunteers in Maryland, USA served as the healthy controls. For the sorted-subset TCR libraries, the starting material was 850,000 to 1,000,000 sorted CD4+ or CD8+ T cells. Peripheral blood was subjected to Ficoll-Hypaque density gradient centrifugation to isolate PBMCs, which were then cryopreserved in liquid nitrogen. The study also sequenced paired sorted CD4+ and CD8+ subsets from healthy controls, HAM/TSP patients and MS patients. cDNA was synthesized by template-switch 5'RACE using a primer carrying a 10-nucleotide random unique molecular identifier by which each TCR transcript was tagged. Over 170 million TCR-beta sequences, covering 15-18 subjects, were produced in each sequencing run. Total RNA was extracted with the RNeasy kit. Using the KAPA Real-time Library Amplification kit, TCR-beta VDJ regions were amplified with primers for the TCR constant region and the 5'RACE anchor. A first PCR added sample indexes and Illumina adaptors, and a second PCR then raised library yield. The roughly 650 bp TCR product was size-selected on a 2% E-gel SizeSelection system after Ampure bead purification. Before pooling, libraries had their quality checked on a Bioanalyzer, their concentration measured with Qubit, and their quantity determined with the Kapa Library Quantification kit. An Illumina HiSeq 2500 sequenced the libraries paired-end 2 x 150 bp. To increase sequence diversity, roughly 24-32% phiX was spiked into each library pool. Per the original workflow: Quality-filtered reads were processed with the UMI-based MiGEC pipeline, and over 90% of raw TCR sequences were removed by the MiGEC pipeline during error correction. VDJ genes were aligned to IMGT germline references, and each clonotype was defined by a unique CDR3 amino acid sequence together with V-J genes. Clonal expansion, Shannon diversity, and CDR3 relatedness (CalcPairwiseDistances, ClusterSamples) were evaluated with VDJtools, and phylogenetic trees were built with CLCbio workbench. Using coefficient-of-variation modelling across technical triplicates, the study counted a clone as expanded if it had at least 8 unique UMIs. The public reads were quality trimmed at Q25 with fastp and then assembled into clones with MiXCR by TCRdb, keeping productive beta chains. Entries are consolidated by CDR3 protein sequence, retaining the most common genes and DNA. The V and J calls shown here were made by TCRdb, not taken from the authors' results. Within this sample are some 47,000 distinct CDR3 sequences, with 6% to 7% of them counted one time only. Around 0.55% of the sample lies in the top ten.

Study-level results and caveats: No identical CDR3 amino acid sequences were found to be shared among expanded clones across subjects, suggesting that TCR-beta repertoires were private in all groups. TCR clonal expansion was highest in HAM/TSP patients and lowest in MS patients, with MS patients falling below even healthy controls.

This clonotype was recorded many times. What this receptor recognizes is not known. The sample holds no much larger clone one base away, and base qualities are not on file. The CDR3 holds 14 amino acids from the cysteine to the phenylalanine. The entry retains the CDR3 DNA only, 42 bases that are in frame from base 1. The junction shows trimming of 6 bases on V and 3 bases on J, and the gene matches do not reach 7 bases of it. According to the germline V gene (reference sequence), CDR1 reads DFQATT and CDR2 reads SNEGSKA. The source of this sequence is a woman between 40 and 55 years old in good health. Sequencing was performed on CD4+ T cells from blood. The sequence joins TRBV20-1 to TRBJ2-7, with 11 bases in between that match TRBD2. At the DNA level, the sequence is TGCAGTGCCCCTGGCGGGACTAGCGGCTACGAGCAGTACTTC. This is translated as CSAPGGTSGYEQYF.